The 22 T cell receptor beta chains presented below share a single source sample, sequenced in a study of tissue T cells after allogeneic stem cell transplantation. Time point in this sample: mouse harvest day 7 after allogeneic transplant. Tail vein injection delivered 10^7 T-cell-depleted bone marrow cells and 10^6 splenic CD5+ T cells. Using immunoSEQ multiplex PCR, the repertoire was profiled, and TCRdb retains in-frame clones only, with some absent. The sample holds about 5,800 clones; about 50% are singletons and the top ten take roughly 5%. The specimen sequenced was gut tissue. These receptors were obtained from a female BALB/c mouse given C57BL/6 T cells with graft-versus-host disease after an allogeneic hematopoietic cell transplant.

This clone was counted once. Germline and genes here are mouse. The read ends 1 residue early relative to the CDR3; the germline J gene fills the gap. This chain joins TRBV26 and TRBJ2-4; D unclear. CDR1 is KGHPV, CDR2 FQNQEV, per germline (reference sequence). V lost 2 bases and J lost 6, with 3 bases in between. The CDR3 is 11 residues long. CDR3 DNA, as far as it was read: TGTGCCAGCAGTCTGAGGAACACCTTGTAC. It yields the protein CASSLRNTLY. The CDR3, in full, reads CASSLRNTLYF.

This clone was seen more than once but under ten times. Genes here carry mouse names. Coverage ceases 1 residue before the CDR3 finishes, and the germline J gene fills in the end. V usage is TRBV26 and J usage is TRBJ1-3, with a weak D call TRBD1 (5 bases). This CDR3 spans 15 amino acids. CDR1 KGHPV and CDR2 FQNQEV come from the germline V gene (reference sequence). Trimming pared 3 bases from V and 0 bases from J, leaving 9 bases between. This chain's CDR3 is CASSLDSNSGNTLYF. CDR3 DNA (partial): TGTGCCAGCAGTCTCGACAGTAATTCTGGAAATACGCTCTAT.

Note on this clone: All gene names here are mouse names. Read coverage stops 1 residue before the CDR3 terminus; the germline J gene supplies the remainder. This chain joins TRBV15 and TRBJ2-2, with 8 bases aligning to TRBD2. The junction had 5 bases not matched to a gene; V was cut back by 6 bases and J by 2 bases. The CDR3 length is 15 residues. In germline, CDR1 is SGHND, CDR2 FRSKSL. CDR3: CASRPWGANTGQLYF. CDR3 bases read: TGTGCCAGCAGGCCCTGGGGGGCGAACACCGGGCAGCTCTAC. Based on the CDR3 plus reference TRBV15 and TRBJ2-2, the full variable domain is DAGVTQTPRHEVAEKGQTIILKCEPVSGHNDLFWYRQTKIQGLELLSYFRSKSLMEDGGAFKDRFKAEMLNSSFSTLKIQPTEPKDSAVYLCASRPWGANTGQLYFGEGSKLTVL.

Concerning this clone: Germline and genes: mouse. The observed sequence ends 1 residue before the CDR3 terminus, with the missing tail filled in from the germline J gene. This chain links TRBV3 with TRBJ2-3; 8 bases are shared with TRBD1. Germline V gene sequence: CDR1 SNHLY, CDR2 FYNGKV (reference sequence). This CDR3 is built from 15 residues. V shed 5 bases, J shed 3 bases, and the junction held 7 bases outside the gene matches. The CDR3 is CASSPRQGRAETLYF. The covered CDR3 bases are TGTGCCAGCAGCCCTAGACAGGGGAGGGCAGAAACGCTGTAT.

This clone was seen once. All gene names here are mouse names. The read terminates 1 residue before the CDR3 end, so the remaining end is supplied by the germline J gene. This rearrangement joins TRBV19 to TRBJ1-4; the D is unclear. This CDR3 region has 16 residues. The V gene's germline CDR1 is FNHDT and CDR2 SITEND (reference sequence). The V end was cut by 4 bases, the J end by 0 bases, with 13 bases between. This CDR3 reads CASSSPGRISNERLFF. The sequenced part of the CDR3 DNA is TGTGCCAGCAGTTCCCCCGGGAGAATTTCCAACGAAAGATTATTT.

In this sample, this clone turned up a few times. Mouse germline and gene names are used. The read ends 1 residue shy of where the CDR3 ends; the end is completed using the germline J gene. The chain joins TRBV26 to TRBJ1-4; 7 nucleotides match TRBD1. This CDR3 comprises 15 residues. Germline CDR1 is KGHPV and CDR2 is FQNQEV (reference sequence). J lost 0 bases, V lost 4 bases, and 2 bases had no gene match. The CDR3 bases that were read are TGTGCCAGCAGTCCCACAGGGGTTTCCAACGAAAGATTATTT. It specifies CASSPTGVSNERLF. The CDR3 in its entirety is CASSPTGVSNERLFF.

This clone was counted a few times. Gene names and germline match the mouse. The sequenced fragment ends 1 residue before the CDR3 boundary, so the rest is inferred from the germline J gene. The chain links TRBV26 to TRBJ2-5, with a tentative D call TRBD2 (6 bases). The CDR3 contains 13 residues. Germline V lookup: CDR1 KGHPV, CDR2 FQNQEV (reference sequence). With 4 bases removed from V and 3 bases from J, the gap between germline ends came to 8 bases. The chain's CDR3 is CASSQGLQDTQYF. The CDR3 DNA, read in part, is TGTGCCAGCAGTCAGGGACTTCAAGACACCCAGTAC.

A remark on this clone: The gene symbols are mouse symbols. The read comes to an end 1 residue before the CDR3 does, leaving the germline J gene to fill in the end. This chain links TRBV12-1 with TRBJ2-2, with 11 positions matching TRBD2. J gave up 3 bases and V 2 bases, and 1 base lay outside the gene matches. This CDR3 comprises 15 residues. Germline V gene data show CDR1 as SGHSN and CDR2 as HYEKVE. The CDR3 sequence: CASSPGLGDTGQLYF. Partial CDR3 DNA: TGTGCCAGCTCTCCGGGACTGGGGGACACCGGGCAGCTCTAC. Full variable domain (remainder filled in from reference TRBV12-1 and TRBJ2-2): DSGVVQSPRHIIKEKGGRSVLTCIPISGHSNVVWYQQTLGKELKFLIQHYEKVERDKGFLPSRFSVQQFDDYHSEMNMSALELEDSAMYFCASSPGLGDTGQLYFGEGSKLTVL.

In its sample, this clone was seen a few times. Genes here carry mouse names. Read coverage stops 1 residue before the CDR3 terminus; the germline J gene supplies the remainder. This chain joins TRBV5 and TRBJ1-4, with D possibly being TRBD1 (6 bases). This CDR3 is 17 amino acids long. Trimming removed 0 bases from V and 0 bases from J, with 11 bases in between. Germline V lookup: CDR1 LGHNA, CDR2 YNLKQL (reference sequence). The CDR3 reads CASSQDQGTISNERLFF. The CDR3 bases that were read are TGTGCCAGCAGCCAAGATCAGGGGACAATTTCCAACGAAAGATTATTT.

This clone was detected a few times. Gene and germline names: mouse. The observed sequence ends 1 residue before the CDR3 terminus, with the missing tail filled in from the germline J gene. V usage is TRBV26 and J usage is TRBJ2-3; tentative D call: TRBD1 (6 bases). The CDR3 runs 15 residues. V gave up 4 bases and J gave up 0 bases, with 11 bases separating them. Germline V CDR1 and CDR2: KGHPV, FQNQEV (reference sequence). The CDR3 bases that were read are TGTGCCAGCAGTCGGGGACAACTTAGTGCAGAAACGCTGTAT. It specifies CASSRGQLSAETLY. The entire CDR3 protein reads CASSRGQLSAETLYF.

A note on this clone: Gene names are mouse gene names. Read coverage stops 1 residue before the CDR3 terminus; the germline J gene supplies the remainder. The genes are TRBV3 and TRBJ2-7; 12 nucleotides align to TRBD2. The CDR3 totals 12 residues. V lost 8 bases to trimming and J lost 6 bases; unmatched junction nucleotides: 2. The germline V gene has CDR1 SNHLY and CDR2 FYNGKV (reference sequence). CDR3: CASGLGGVEQYF. The sequenced CDR3 bases are TGTGCCAGCGGACTGGGGGGGGTTGAACAGTAC.

This clone was picked up a small number of times. Gene names and germline match the mouse. The read finishes 1 residue shy of the CDR3 end, and the germline J gene is used to complete it. The chain is built from TRBV3 and TRBJ2-5; 7 positions match TRBD1. Germline CDR1 SNHLY, CDR2 FYNGKV (reference sequence). V was clipped by 2 bases and J by 5 bases; unmatched bases: 1. The CDR3 totals 13 residues. The DNA read from the CDR3 is TGTGCCAGCAGCTTAAACAGGGGAGACACCCAGTAC. Amino acid sequence: CASSLNRGDTQY. The full CDR3 protein is CASSLNRGDTQYF.

Regarding this clone: Germline and genes: mouse. The DNA ends 1 residue before the CDR3 does, and the rest of the CDR3 is filled in from the germline J gene. This chain connects TRBV26 to TRBJ2-1; TRBD2 matches 9 bases. V was clipped by 4 bases and J by 7 bases; unmatched bases: 5. Germline V gives CDR1 KGHPV, CDR2 FQNQEV (reference sequence). The CDR3 loop spans 14 amino acids. The CDR3 is CASSQLGGRAEQFF. The sequenced part of the CDR3 DNA is TGTGCCAGCAGTCAACTGGGGGGTCGAGCTGAGCAGTTC.

The table lists this clone with a few counts. Mouse names are used for the genes. Read data end 1 residue before the CDR3 end; the end is taken from the germline J gene. This chain joins TRBV12-2 and TRBJ1-1; D is undetermined. This CDR3 spans 12 amino acids. CDR1 and CDR2 (germline): SGHLS, HYDKME. V shed 3 bases and J shed 3 bases, with 7 bases lying between them. The CDR3 sequence is CASSFADTEVFF. The DNA read from the CDR3 is TGTGCCAGCTCTTTCGCGGACACAGAAGTCTTC.

A word on this clone: Gene labels here are mouse ones. The read terminates 1 residue before the CDR3 end, so the remaining end is supplied by the germline J gene. The V and J genes are TRBV26 and TRBJ2-5, with 11 bases lining up with TRBD1. V gave up 2 bases and J gave up 2 bases; unmatched junction bases: 0. The CDR3 is 15 amino acids. Germline lookup yields CDR1 KGHPV and CDR2 FQNQEV (reference sequence). CDR3 in amino acids: CASSLGTGGQDTQYF. CDR3 DNA, as far as it was read: TGTGCCAGCAGTCTGGGGACAGGGGGCCAAGACACCCAGTAC.

As for this clone: Gene names refer to mouse genes. The read comes to an end 1 residue before the CDR3 does, leaving the germline J gene to fill in the end. The gene calls are TRBV16 and TRBJ1-4, with 8 bases fitting TRBD1. CDR1 and CDR2 from the germline V gene are SGHSA and FRNQAP. The CDR3 extends over 16 amino acids. V shed 2 bases, J shed 0 bases, and the junction held 2 bases outside the gene matches. Incomplete CDR3 DNA: TGTGCAAGCAGCTTACTGACAGGGGTTTCCAACGAAAGATTATTT. The encoded protein is CASSLLTGVSNERLF. The full CDR3 sequence reads CASSLLTGVSNERLFF.

Regarding this clone: Mouse names are used for the genes. Read data end 1 residue before the CDR3 end; the end is taken from the germline J gene. The chain has TRBV26 and TRBJ1-1, with a possible D match to TRBD1 (5 bases). The ends were cut back, 4 bases at V and 2 bases at J, with 5 bases in the middle. This CDR3 spans 12 amino acids. Germline V gene lookup returns CDR1 KGHPV and CDR2 FQNQEV (reference sequence). The CDR3: CASSRDNTEVFF. The part of the CDR3 DNA that was read is TGTGCCAGCAGTCGGGACAACACAGAAGTCTTC.

Worth noting for this clone: The gene names given are mouse names. The read ends 1 residue early relative to the CDR3; the germline J gene fills the gap. This chain joins TRBV26 and TRBJ1-2; D possibly corresponds to TRBD1 (6 bases). Germline CDR1 KGHPV, CDR2 FQNQEV (reference sequence). Trimming left V 2 bases short and J 6 bases short, with 7 bases between. The CDR3 has 12 amino acids. This CDR3 reads CASSLRGTDYTF. The sequenced CDR3 bases are TGTGCCAGCAGTCTGAGGGGGACCGACTACACC.

For this clone: Genes here carry mouse names. The read halts 1 residue ahead of the CDR3 end, with the missing end drawn from the germline J gene. V gene TRBV23 combines with J gene TRBJ1-2; TRBD1 is the table's D call and was not checked against the DNA. The CDR3 runs 13 residues. Germline V lookup: CDR1 KGHTA, CDR2 FQNQQP. This CDR3 is CSSSPHPNSDYTF. CDR3 DNA, as far as it was read: TGCTCCAGCAGTCCACATCCAAACTCCGACTACACC. Based on the CDR3 plus reference TRBV23 and TRBJ1-2, the full variable domain is DAAVTQKPRYLIKMKGQEAEMKCIPEKGHTAVFWYQQKQSKELKFLIYFQNQQPLDQIDMVKERFSAVCPSSSLCSLGIRTCEAEDSALYLCSSSPHPNSDYTFGSGTRLLVI.

In its sample, this clone was seen a few times. Mouse gene names and germline throughout. With the read ending 1 residue before the CDR3 end, the germline J gene is used to fill in that end. The chain is built from TRBV26 and TRBJ2-7; TRBD2 matches 8 bases. The CDR3 length is 14 residues. Germline lookup yields CDR1 KGHPV and CDR2 FQNQEV (reference sequence). The J segment lost 4 bases and the V segment lost 3 bases, leaving 5 bases of the junction unmatched. This chain's CDR3 is CASSLALGGYEQYF. CDR3 bases read: TGTGCCAGCAGTCTAGCCCTGGGGGGTTATGAACAGTAC.

Details on this clone: Any gene name here is a mouse gene name. The CDR3 end falls 1 residue outside the read, so it is completed with the germline J gene. This CDR3 is also generated by other DNA sequences in the sample. The chain employs TRBV26 and TRBJ1-4; D is undetermined. The CDR3 length is 14 residues. Germline CDR1 reads KGHPV; CDR2 reads FQNQEV (reference sequence). The V and J ends lost 3 bases and 0 bases respectively, with 5 bases between them. Partial CDR3 DNA: TGTGCCAGCAGTCTTAGAATTTCCAACGAAAGATTATTT. It specifies CASSLRISNERLF. The complete CDR3 protein is CASSLRISNERLFF.

Comment on this clone: Any gene name here is a mouse gene name. The CDR3 end falls 1 residue outside the read, so it is completed with the germline J gene. The rearrangement joins TRBV26 to TRBJ2-5; D might be TRBD1 (6 bases). The germline V gene has CDR1 KGHPV and CDR2 FQNQEV (reference sequence). The ends were cut back, 2 bases at V and 5 bases at J, with 8 bases in the middle. This CDR3 is built from 13 residues. CDR3 residues: CASSLIGGDTQYF. The DNA read from the CDR3 is TGTGCCAGCAGTCTGATAGGGGGAGACACCCAGTAC.